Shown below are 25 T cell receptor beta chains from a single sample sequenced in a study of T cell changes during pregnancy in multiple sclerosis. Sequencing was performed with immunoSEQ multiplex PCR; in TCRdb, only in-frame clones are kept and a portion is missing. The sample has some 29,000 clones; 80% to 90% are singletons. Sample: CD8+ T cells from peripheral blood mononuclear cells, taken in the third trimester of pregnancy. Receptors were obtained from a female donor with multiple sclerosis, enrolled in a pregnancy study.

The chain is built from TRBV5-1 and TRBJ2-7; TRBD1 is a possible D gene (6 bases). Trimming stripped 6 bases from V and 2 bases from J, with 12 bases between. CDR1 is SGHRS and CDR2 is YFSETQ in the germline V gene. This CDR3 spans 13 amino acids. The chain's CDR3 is CASTGQSAYEQYF. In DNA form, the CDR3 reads TGCGCCAGCACCGGACAGTCCGCCTACGAGCAGTACTTC.

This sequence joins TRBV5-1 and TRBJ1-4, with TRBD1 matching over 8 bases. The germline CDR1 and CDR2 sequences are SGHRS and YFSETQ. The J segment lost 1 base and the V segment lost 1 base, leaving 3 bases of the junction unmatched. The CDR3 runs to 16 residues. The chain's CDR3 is CASSLLQGGTNEKLFF. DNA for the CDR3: TGCGCCAGCAGCTTGTTACAGGGGGGAACTAATGAAAAACTGTTTTTT.

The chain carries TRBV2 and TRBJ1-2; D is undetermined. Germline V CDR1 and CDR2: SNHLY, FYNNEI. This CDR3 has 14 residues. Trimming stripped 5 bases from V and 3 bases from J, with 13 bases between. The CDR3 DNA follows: TGTGCCAGCAGTCTGTCAGACGGGGACTATGGCTACACCTTC. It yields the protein CASSLSDGDYGYTF.

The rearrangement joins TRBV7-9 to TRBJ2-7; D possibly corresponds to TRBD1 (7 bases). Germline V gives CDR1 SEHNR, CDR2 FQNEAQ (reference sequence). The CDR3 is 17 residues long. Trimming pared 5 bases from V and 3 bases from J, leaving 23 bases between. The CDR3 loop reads CASSGGTEARLDYEQYF. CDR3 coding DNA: TGTGCCAGCAGCGGGGGGACAGAGGCTCGCTTAGACTACGAGCAGTACTTC.

The CDR3 sequence: CASSPDTTGYRLSYNEQFF. The CDR3, as DNA: TGTGCCAGCAGCCCTGACACGACAGGGTATCGTCTCTCCTACAATGAGCAGTTCTTC. This chain connects TRBV14 to TRBJ2-1, with 7 bases identical to TRBD1. This CDR3 region has 19 residues. Trimming at V came to 4 bases and at J to 0 bases, leaving 15 bases not matched to a gene. Per the germline V gene, CDR1 is SGHDN and CDR2 is FVKESK. Combining the CDR3 with reference TRBV14 and TRBJ2-1 gives the whole variable domain EAGVTQFPSHSVIEKGQTVTLRCDPISGHDNLYWYRRVMGKEIKFLLHFVKESKQDESGMPNNRFLAERTGGTYSTLKVQPAELEDSGVYFCASSPDTTGYRLSYNEQFFGPGTRLTVL.

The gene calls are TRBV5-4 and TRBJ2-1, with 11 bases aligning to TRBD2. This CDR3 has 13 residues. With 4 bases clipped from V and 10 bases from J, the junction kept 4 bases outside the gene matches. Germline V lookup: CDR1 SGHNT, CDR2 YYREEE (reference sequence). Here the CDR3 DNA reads TGTGCCAGCAGCCCCGGGACTAGCGGCGAGCAGTTCTTC. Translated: CASSPGTSGEQFF.

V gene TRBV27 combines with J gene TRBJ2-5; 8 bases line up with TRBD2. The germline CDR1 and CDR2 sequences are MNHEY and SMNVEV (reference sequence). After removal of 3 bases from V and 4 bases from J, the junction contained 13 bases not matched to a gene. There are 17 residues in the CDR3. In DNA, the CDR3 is TGTGCCAGCAGTTTTGAACCACTGGCTAGCGGGTCAGAGACCCAGTACTTC. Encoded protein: CASSFEPLASGSETQYF.

The CDR3 protein is CASSVESRGQPNDYTF. Written as DNA, the CDR3 is TGTGCCAGCAGCGTAGAGTCTAGAGGGCAGCCTAACGACTACACCTTC. The V call is TRBV9, the J call TRBJ1-2; no firm D call. CDR3 size: 16 residues. Germline V CDR1 and CDR2: SGDLS, YYNGEE. Deletions cut 0 bases from V and 10 bases from J, with 22 bases between. Full variable domain (remainder filled in from reference TRBV9 and TRBJ1-2): DSGVTQTPKHLITATGQRVTLRCSPRSGDLSVYWYQQSLDQGLQFLIQYYNGEERAKGNILERFSAQQFPDLHSELNLSSLELGDSALYFCASSVESRGQPNDYTFGSGTRLTVV.

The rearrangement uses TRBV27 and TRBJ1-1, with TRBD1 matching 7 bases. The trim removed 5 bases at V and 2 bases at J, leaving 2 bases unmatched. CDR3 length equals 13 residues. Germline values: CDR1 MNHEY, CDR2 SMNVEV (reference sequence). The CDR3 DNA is TGTGCCAGCAGTGACAGGGCCAACACTGAAGCTTTCTTT. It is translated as CASSDRANTEAFF.

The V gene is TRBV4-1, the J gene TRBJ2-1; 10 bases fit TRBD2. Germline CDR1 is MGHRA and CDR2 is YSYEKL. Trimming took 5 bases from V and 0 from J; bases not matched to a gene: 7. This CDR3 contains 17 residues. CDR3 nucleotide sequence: TGCGCCAGCAGCGTCAAACTAGCGGGGAGCTCCTACAATGAGCAGTTCTTC. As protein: CASSVKLAGSSYNEQFF.

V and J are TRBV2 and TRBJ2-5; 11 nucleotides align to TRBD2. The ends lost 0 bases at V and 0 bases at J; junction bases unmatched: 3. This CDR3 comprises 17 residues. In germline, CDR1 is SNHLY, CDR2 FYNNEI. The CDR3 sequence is CASSEALSGRDQETQYF. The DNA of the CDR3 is TGTGCCAGCAGTGAAGCGCTTAGCGGGAGGGACCAAGAGACCCAGTACTTC.

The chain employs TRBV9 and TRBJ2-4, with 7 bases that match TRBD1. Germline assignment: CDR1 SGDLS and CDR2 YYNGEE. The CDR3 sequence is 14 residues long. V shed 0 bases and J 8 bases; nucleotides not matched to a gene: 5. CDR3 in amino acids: CASSVGGGADIQYF. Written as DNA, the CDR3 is TGTGCCAGCAGCGTAGGAGGGGGCGCCGACATTCAGTACTTC.

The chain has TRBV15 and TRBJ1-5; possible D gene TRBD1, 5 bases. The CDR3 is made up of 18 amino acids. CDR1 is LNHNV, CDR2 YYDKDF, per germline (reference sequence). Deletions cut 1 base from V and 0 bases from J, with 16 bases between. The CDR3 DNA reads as TGTGCCACCAGCAGAGTCCCTCTTTCGGGACTTAGCAATCAGCCCCAGCATTTT. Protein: CATSRVPLSGLSNQPQHF.

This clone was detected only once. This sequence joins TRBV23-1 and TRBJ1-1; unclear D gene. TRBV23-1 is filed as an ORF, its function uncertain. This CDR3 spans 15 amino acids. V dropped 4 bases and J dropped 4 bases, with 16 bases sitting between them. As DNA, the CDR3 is TGCGCCAGCAGTCCCCCCGAGGCAAAAGGCACTGAAGCTTTCTTT. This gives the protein CASSPPEAKGTEAFF.

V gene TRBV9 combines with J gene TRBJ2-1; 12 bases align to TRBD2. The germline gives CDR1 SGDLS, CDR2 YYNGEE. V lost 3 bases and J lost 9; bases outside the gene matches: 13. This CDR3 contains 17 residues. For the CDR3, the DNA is TGTGCCAGCAGCGGGGGAAGAGGGGCTAGCGGGGGGGCTGAGCAGTTCTTC. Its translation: CASSGGRGASGGAEQFF.

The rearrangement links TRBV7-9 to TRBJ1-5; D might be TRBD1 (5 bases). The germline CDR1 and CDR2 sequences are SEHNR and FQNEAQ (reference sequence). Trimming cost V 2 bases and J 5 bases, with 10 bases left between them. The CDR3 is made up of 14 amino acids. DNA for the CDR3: TGTGCCAGCAGCTTACGGGGGGACGATCAGCCCCAGCATTTT. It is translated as CASSLRGDDQPQHF.

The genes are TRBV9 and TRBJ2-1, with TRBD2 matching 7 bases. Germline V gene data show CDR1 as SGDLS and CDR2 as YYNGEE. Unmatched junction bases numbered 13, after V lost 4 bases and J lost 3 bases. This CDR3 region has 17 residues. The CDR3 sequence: CASSPGGGSSGYNEQFF. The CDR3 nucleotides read TGTGCCAGCAGCCCAGGTGGGGGGTCTAGCGGCTACAATGAGCAGTTCTTC.

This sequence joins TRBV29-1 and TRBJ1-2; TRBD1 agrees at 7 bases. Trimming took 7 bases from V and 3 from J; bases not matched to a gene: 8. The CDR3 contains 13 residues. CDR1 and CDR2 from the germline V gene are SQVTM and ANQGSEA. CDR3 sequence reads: CSAMTGKDYGYTF. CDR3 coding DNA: TGCAGCGCTATGACAGGGAAGGACTATGGCTACACCTTC.

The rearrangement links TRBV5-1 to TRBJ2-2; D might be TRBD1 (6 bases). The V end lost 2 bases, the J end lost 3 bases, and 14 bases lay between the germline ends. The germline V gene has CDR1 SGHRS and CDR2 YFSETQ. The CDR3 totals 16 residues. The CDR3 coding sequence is TGCGCCAGCAGCTTCAGGGGTCCCTTTTACACCGGGGAGCTGTTTTTT. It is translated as CASSFRGPFYTGELFF.

DNA for the CDR3: TGTGCCAGCAGCTTAGCGGGGGGGCTCCACGAGCAGTACTTC. It is translated as CASSLAGGLHEQYF. The rearrangement links TRBV7-2 to TRBJ2-7; tentatively, D is TRBD2 (7 bases). CDR3 length: 14 residues. Germline CDR1 SGHTA, CDR2 FQGNSA. Trimming shortened V by 0 bases and J by 5 bases, and 11 bases separated the two germline ends. Full variable domain (missing parts from reference TRBV7-2 and TRBJ2-7): GAGVSQSPSNKVTEKGKDVELRCDPISGHTALYWYRQSLGQGLEFLIYFQGNSAPDKSGLPSDRFSAERTGGSVSTLTIQRTQQEDSAVYLCASSLAGGLHEQYFGPGTRLTVT.

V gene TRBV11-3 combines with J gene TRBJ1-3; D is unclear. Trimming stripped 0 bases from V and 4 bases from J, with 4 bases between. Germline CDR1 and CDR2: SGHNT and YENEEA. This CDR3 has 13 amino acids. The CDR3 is CASSLDVGNTIYF. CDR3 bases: TGTGCCAGCAGCTTAGACGTGGGAAACACCATATATTTT.

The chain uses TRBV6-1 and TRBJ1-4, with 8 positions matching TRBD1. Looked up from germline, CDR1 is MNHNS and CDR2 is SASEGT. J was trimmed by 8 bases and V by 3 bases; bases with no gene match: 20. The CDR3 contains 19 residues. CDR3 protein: CASSEKGTGPEGRREKLFF. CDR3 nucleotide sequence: TGTGCCAGCAGTGAGAAAGGGACAGGACCAGAAGGAAGGAGGGAAAAACTGTTTTTT.

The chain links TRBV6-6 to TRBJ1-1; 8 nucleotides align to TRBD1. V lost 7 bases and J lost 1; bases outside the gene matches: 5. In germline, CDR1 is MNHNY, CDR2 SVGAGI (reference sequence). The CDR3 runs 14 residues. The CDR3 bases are TGTGCCAGCAAGACCAGGGGGCAGAACACTGAAGCTTTCTTT. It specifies CASKTRGQNTEAFF.

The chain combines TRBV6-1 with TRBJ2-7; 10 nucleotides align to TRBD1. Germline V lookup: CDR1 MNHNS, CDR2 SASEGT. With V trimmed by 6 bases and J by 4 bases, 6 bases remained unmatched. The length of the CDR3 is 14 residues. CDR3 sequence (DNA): TGTGCCAGCAGCGGCGGGGACAGGGGATACGAGCAGTACTTC. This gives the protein CASSGGDRGYEQYF.

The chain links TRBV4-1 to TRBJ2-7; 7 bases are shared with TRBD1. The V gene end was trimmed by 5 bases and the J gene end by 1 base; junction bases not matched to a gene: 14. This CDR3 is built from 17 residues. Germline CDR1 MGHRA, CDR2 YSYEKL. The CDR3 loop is CASSFYHGTAKSYEQYF. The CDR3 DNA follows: TGCGCCAGCAGCTTTTACCATGGGACAGCGAAGTCCTACGAGCAGTACTTC.